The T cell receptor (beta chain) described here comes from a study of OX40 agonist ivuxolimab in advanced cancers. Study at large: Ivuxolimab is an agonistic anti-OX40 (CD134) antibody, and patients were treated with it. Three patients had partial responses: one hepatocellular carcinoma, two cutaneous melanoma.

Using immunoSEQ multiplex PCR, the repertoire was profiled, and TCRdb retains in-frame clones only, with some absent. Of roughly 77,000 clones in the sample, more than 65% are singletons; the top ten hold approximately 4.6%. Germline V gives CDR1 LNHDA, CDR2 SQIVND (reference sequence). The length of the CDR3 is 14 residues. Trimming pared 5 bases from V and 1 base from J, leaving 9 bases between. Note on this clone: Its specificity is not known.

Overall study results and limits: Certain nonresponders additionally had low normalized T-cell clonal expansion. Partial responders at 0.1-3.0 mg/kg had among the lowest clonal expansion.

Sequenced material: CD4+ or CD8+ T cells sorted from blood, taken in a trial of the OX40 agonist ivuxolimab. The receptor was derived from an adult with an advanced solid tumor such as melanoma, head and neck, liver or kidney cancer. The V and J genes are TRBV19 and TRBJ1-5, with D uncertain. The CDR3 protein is CASSGSDSNQPQHF. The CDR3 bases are TGTGCCAGTAGTGGGTCGGACAGCAATCAGCCCCAGCATTTT. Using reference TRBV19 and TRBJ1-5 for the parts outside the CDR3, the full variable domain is DGGITQSPKYLFRKEGQNVTLSCEQNLNHDAMYWYRQDPGQGLRLIYYSQIVNDFQKGDIAEGYSVSREKKESFPLTVTSAQKNPTAFYLCASSGSDSNQPQHFGDGTRLSIL.